What follows are 5 T cell receptor beta chains derived from one specimen sequenced in a study of shared clonotypes between healthy human individuals. Data came from immunoSEQ multiplex PCR; TCRdb stores just in-frame clones and leaves some out. Here the sample spans approximately 980,000 clones, approximately 80% being singletons. Material: memory CD4+ T cells sorted from blood. Subset denoted: CD45RA-negative fraction. The receptors derive from a man aged 18 to 35 in good health.

The V gene is TRBV28, the J gene TRBJ2-1; D gene unclear. The CDR3 loop spans 14 amino acids. The germline V and J ends were trimmed by 5 bases and 0 bases, with 8 bases remaining between them. Germline values: CDR1 MDHEN, CDR2 SYDVKM. CDR3 protein: CASSSYSSYNEQFF. The CDR3 DNA follows: TGTGCCAGCAGTAGTTATAGCTCCTACAATGAGCAGTTCTTC.

This clone was seen a single time. The genes are TRBV21-1 and TRBJ1-1. TRBV21-1 has pseudogene status. The CDR3 has 13 amino acids. As DNA, the CDR3 is TGTGCCAGCAGCAGCGAGAAGGACACTGAAGCTTTCTTT. It translates to CASSSEKDTEAFF.

The rearrangement joins TRBV10-3 to TRBJ2-1; 8 nucleotides match TRBD2. The CDR3 runs to 15 residues. The germline V gene encodes CDR1 ENHRY and CDR2 SYGVKD. The V gene end was trimmed by 7 bases and the J gene end by 4 bases; junction bases not matched to a gene: 9. DNA for the CDR3: TGTGCCATCACCAAAACGGGGGGGCCTTACAATGAGCAGTTCTTC. Translating it yields CAITKTGGPYNEQFF.

V gene TRBV6-1 combines with J gene TRBJ1-1; TRBD1 aligns across 9 bases. CDR3 length: 14 amino acids. Germline CDR1 reads MNHNS; CDR2 reads SASEGT. Germline trimming cut 4 bases from V and 9 bases from J; bases unmatched to any gene: 9. In DNA form, the CDR3 reads TGTGCCAGCAGTGCGGGGGGACAGGGTCCTCAAGCTTTCTTT. The encoded protein is CASSAGGQGPQAFF.

J is TRBJ2-3 and V is TRBV6-1; D unresolved. The V end was cut by 3 bases, the J end by 0 bases, with 7 bases between. Germline values: CDR1 MNHNS, CDR2 SASEGT. The CDR3 sequence is 14 residues long. DNA of the CDR3: TGTGCCAGCAGTGATAGTGATAGCACAGATACGCAGTATTTT. This translates into CASSDSDSTDTQYF.